Each of the 22 T cell receptor beta chains below was sequenced from the same sample in a study of shared clonotypes between healthy human individuals. Using immunoSEQ multiplex PCR, the repertoire was profiled, and TCRdb retains in-frame clones only, with some absent. The table records roughly 2.5 million clones, over 85% of them present only once. Sequenced sample: naive CD4+ T cells sorted from blood. The subset: CD45RA+ positively selected. The receptors stem from a young man in good health.

This clone showed up just once. This chain connects TRBV4-2 to TRBJ1-4; 9 bases agree with TRBD1. With 6 bases clipped from V and 2 bases from J, the junction kept 10 bases outside the gene matches. Germline loops: CDR1 LGHNA, CDR2 YNFKEQ. CDR3 length: 17 amino acids. CDR3 nucleotides: TGTGCCAGCAGAGGGACAGGGATGTTGACGACTAATGAAAAACTGTTTTTT. Translation gives CASRGTGMLTTNEKLFF.

The table lists this clone with a count of one. The J gene is TRBJ1-1, the V gene TRBV6-5, with a weak D call TRBD1 (5 bases). V dropped 6 bases and J dropped 2 bases, with 7 bases sitting between them. The CDR3 length is 12 residues. Germline V lookup: CDR1 MNHEY, CDR2 SVGAGI. CDR3 amino acids: CASSQGNTEAFF. CDR3 bases: TGTGCCAGCAGCCAGGGTAACACTGAAGCTTTCTTT.

The rearrangement links TRBV10-2 to TRBJ1-2; D may be TRBD1 (5 bases). Germline V gene data show CDR1 as WSHSY and CDR2 as SAAADI. V was trimmed by 5 bases and J by 2 bases, leaving 9 bases between them. The CDR3 runs to 13 residues. The DNA for the CDR3 is TGCGCCAGCAGTCGGGACGGAAACTATGGCTACACCTTC. This gives the protein CASSRDGNYGYTF.

The chain recombines TRBV28 with TRBJ1-1, with 7 positions matching TRBD1. Germline lookup yields CDR1 MDHEN and CDR2 SYDVKM. J lost 5 bases, V lost 6 bases, and 9 bases had no gene match. The CDR3 is made up of 14 amino acids. CDR3 in amino acids: CASSPGGPGTEAFF. For the CDR3, the DNA is TGTGCCAGCAGCCCAGGGGGGCCGGGAACTGAAGCTTTCTTT.

As to this clone: Other nucleotide sequences in the sample specify the same CDR3. This rearrangement joins TRBV7-2 to TRBJ1-2; 9 positions match TRBD1. V trimming: 2 bases; J trimming: 8 bases; junction bases outside the gene matches: 3. Germline CDR1 reads SGHTA; CDR2 reads FQGNSA. The CDR3 runs 13 residues. For the CDR3, the DNA is TGTGCCAGCAGCTTAAGACAGGGGGTCGGCTACACCTTC. It encodes CASSLRQGVGYTF.

This sequence joins TRBV18 and TRBJ2-5; the D call may be TRBD1 or TRBD2 (6 bases each). The CDR3 is 15 residues long. CDR1 and CDR2 (germline): KGHSH, LQKENI. The V gene lost 5 bases and the J gene lost 0 bases, with 13 bases spanning the gap. Here the CDR3 reads CASSTQRGDQETQYF. The CDR3 DNA sequence: TGTGCCAGCTCAACACAGAGGGGGGACCAAGAGACCCAGTACTTC.

The CDR3 reads CASSLVSENSPLHF. The CDR3 DNA is TGTGCCAGCAGCTTAGTTTCAGAAAATTCACCCCTCCACTTT. This chain links TRBV7-2 with TRBJ1-6; D remains ambiguous. CDR1 is SGHTA and CDR2 is FQGNSA in the germline V gene. Trimming cost V 1 base and J 7 bases, with 8 bases left between them. The CDR3 is 14 residues long.

This clone was detected only a few times. This chain links TRBV28 with TRBJ2-2; D not certain. The CDR3 is 13 amino acids. Germline V gene sequence: CDR1 MDHEN, CDR2 SYDVKM. Trimming took off 8 bases at V and 1 base at J, with 8 bases between the two ends. CDR3 residues: CASFDGNTGELFF. The CDR3 region has the DNA TGTGCCAGCTTTGACGGGAACACCGGGGAGCTGTTTTTT.

Points on this clone: The sample contains more than one DNA sequence encoding this CDR3. V is TRBV5-1 and J is TRBJ2-1; D is unclear. Trimming took off 4 bases at V and 6 bases at J, with 8 bases between the two ends. From germline, CDR1 is SGHRS and CDR2 YFSETQ. The CDR3 sequence is 12 residues long. CDR3 in amino acids: CASSPEGNEQFF. The CDR3 nucleotides read TGCGCCAGCAGCCCGGAAGGCAATGAGCAGTTCTTC.

The V call is TRBV25-1, the J call TRBJ2-1, with D possibly being TRBD2 (5 bases). This CDR3 is 13 amino acids long. The germline V gene has CDR1 MGHDK and CDR2 SYGVNS. V lost 10 bases to trimming and J lost 15 bases, with 25 bases between them. CDR3 sequence reads: CAISNSAAPPAFF. The CDR3 coding sequence is TGTGCCATCTCGAATAGCGCGGCCCCCCCCGCGTTCTTC.

The chain couples TRBV7-9 to TRBJ1-1, with D possibly being TRBD1 (6 bases). Germline CDR1 SEHNR, CDR2 FQNEAQ (reference sequence). Trimming removed 1 base from V and 3 bases from J, with 9 bases in between. The CDR3 loop spans 14 amino acids. The CDR3 sequence is CASSLVAGDTEAFF. The CDR3 coding sequence is TGTGCCAGCAGCTTAGTCGCAGGGGACACTGAAGCTTTCTTT.

A note on this clone: Other DNA sequences in the sample encode the same CDR3. The gene calls are TRBV7-9 and TRBJ1-1; D unclear. The length of the CDR3 is 11 residues. Trimming stripped 2 bases from V and 10 bases from J, with 8 bases between. The germline gives CDR1 SEHNR, CDR2 FQNEAQ (reference sequence). CDR3 coding DNA: TGTGCCAGCAGCTTATCATTCGGAGCTTTCTTT. Its translation is CASSLSFGAFF.

In the case of this clone: The junction departs from the called germline gene at one end, perhaps through a read error. This sequence joins TRBV5-1 and TRBJ2-6; D might be TRBD1 (6 bases). Germline CDR1 is SGHRS and CDR2 is YFSETQ. The CDR3 runs to 19 residues. The CDR3 nucleotides read TGCGCCAGCAGCTTGGTTAGAGGCCCGGCAGGGGCCGGGGACAACGTCCTGACTTTC. Translating gives CASSLVRGPAGAGDNVLTF. The entire variable domain, with the rest obtained from reference TRBV5-1 and TRBJ2-6, is as follows: KAGVTQTPRYLIKTRGQQVTLSCSPISGHRSVSWYQQTPGQGLQFLFEYFSETQRNKGNFPGRFSGRQFSNSRSEMNVSTLELGDSALYLCASSLVRGPAGAGDNVLTFGAGSRLTVL.

The rearrangement uses TRBV19 and TRBJ1-1; 9 nucleotides align to TRBD1. This CDR3 spans 15 amino acids. Germline CDR1 and CDR2: LNHDA and SQIVND (reference sequence). V gave up 3 bases and J gave up 6 bases; unmatched junction bases: 8. The CDR3 protein is CASSIPGTGLAEAFF. The CDR3 DNA sequence: TGTGCCAGTAGTATTCCCGGGACAGGGCTCGCTGAAGCTTTCTTT.

This clone was observed once. This chain links TRBV27 with TRBJ2-2; TRBD2 might be the D (5 bases). Trimming removed 1 base at V and 6 bases at J, with 15 bases between. There are 16 residues in the CDR3. CDR1 and CDR2 from the germline V gene are MNHEY and SMNVEV (reference sequence). The CDR3 coding sequence is TGTGCCAGCAGTTTATTGCCCCGGGGAAGCGCCGGGGAGCTGTTTTTT. Protein: CASSLLPRGSAGELFF.

This sequence joins TRBV10-3 and TRBJ2-1; 9 bases agree with TRBD2. This CDR3 is built from 18 residues. V shed 0 bases and J 10 bases; nucleotides not matched to a gene: 16. Germline V CDR1 and CDR2: ENHRY, SYGVKD. CDR3 DNA sequence: TGTGCCATCAGTGAGTCTGTCATAAAGATGGGGCGGGAGGGAGAGCAGTTCTTC. This gives the protein CAISESVIKMGREGEQFF.

The chain links TRBV29-1 to TRBJ2-3, with D unresolved. Trimming took off 8 bases at V and 4 bases at J, with 7 bases between the two ends. The CDR3 spans 10 residues. The germline V gene has CDR1 SQVTM and CDR2 ANQGSEA. Here the CDR3 reads CSTRADTQYF. The CDR3 DNA reads TGCAGCACAAGGGCAGATACGCAGTATTTT.

The chain employs TRBV5-1 and TRBJ1-2; D may be TRBD1 (6 bases). Trimming took off 4 bases at V and 6 bases at J, with 22 bases between the two ends. Germline CDR1 SGHRS, CDR2 YFSETQ. CDR3 size: 16 residues. CDR3 region: CASSGGTNPGQNGYTF. CDR3 nucleotides: TGCGCCAGCAGCGGGGGGACAAACCCCGGACAGAATGGCTACACCTTC.

The V call is TRBV7-3, the J call TRBJ2-2; D gene uncertain. Germline V gene sequence: CDR1 SGHTA, CDR2 FQGTGA. Trimming left V 1 base short and J 0 bases short, with 9 bases between. The CDR3 length is 16 residues. CDR3 amino acids: CASSLIGQANTGELFF. The CDR3 nucleotides are TGTGCCAGCAGCTTAATCGGCCAGGCGAACACCGGGGAGCTGTTTTTT. The variable domain in full, completed from reference TRBV7-3 and TRBJ2-2, reads GAGVSQTPSNKVTEKGKYVELRCDPISGHTALYWYRQSLGQGPEFLIYFQGTGAADDSGLPNDRFFAVRPEGSVSTLKIQRTERGDSAVYLCASSLIGQANTGELFFGEGSRLTVL.

The J gene is TRBJ1-6, the V gene TRBV19; the match to TRBD1 covers 7 bases. V lost 5 bases, J lost 6 bases, and 7 bases stayed unmatched. In germline, CDR1 is LNHDA, CDR2 SQIVND (reference sequence). This CDR3 has 15 residues. The CDR3 DNA reads as TGTGCCAGTAGTTTCGGGACAGTAATTAATTCACCCCTCCACTTT. Translation: CASSFGTVINSPLHF.

The V and J genes are TRBV14 and TRBJ2-1; no reliable D call. This CDR3 has 12 residues. The germline gives CDR1 SGHDN, CDR2 FVKESK. V lost 1 base and J lost 10, with 8 bases in between. CDR3 region: CASSQVSVEQFF. DNA for the CDR3: TGTGCCAGCAGCCAAGTGTCCGTGGAGCAGTTCTTC. The entire variable domain, with the rest obtained from reference TRBV14 and TRBJ2-1, is as follows: EAGVTQFPSHSVIEKGQTVTLRCDPISGHDNLYWYRRVMGKEIKFLLHFVKESKQDESGMPNNRFLAERTGGTYSTLKVQPAELEDSGVYFCASSQVSVEQFFGPGTRLTVL.

Concerning this clone: Other DNA sequences in this sample translate to the same CDR3. CDR3 sequence reads: CASSPQGAYGYTF. The CDR3 region has the DNA TGTGCCAGCAGTCCCCAGGGGGCCTATGGCTACACCTTC. The chain carries TRBV2 and TRBJ1-2; 8 positions agree with TRBD1. The germline V gene has CDR1 SNHLY and CDR2 FYNNEI. V lost 5 bases to trimming and J lost 4 bases; unmatched junction nucleotides: 3. CDR3 length equals 13 residues.